This entry lists 31 T cell receptor beta chains sequenced from one sample in a study of graft-versus-host responses after intestinal transplantation. No antigen has been identified for these receptors. The repertoire was sequenced with immunoSEQ multiplex PCR; TCRdb's copy has only in-frame clones and lacks some. The data show 95,000 to 110,000 clones, 90% to 95% seen once. The sample consisted of unstimulated CD8+ T cells sorted from spleen or lymph node cells, taken before intestinal transplant. Receptors originate from a human donor who received an intestinal transplant.

This chain connects TRBV2 to TRBJ1-3; tentative D call: TRBD1 (5 bases). Germline V lookup: CDR1 SNHLY, CDR2 FYNNEI. The V gene lost 7 bases and the J gene lost 4 bases, with 11 bases spanning the gap. The CDR3 runs to 13 residues. This chain's CDR3 is CASNPGLGNTIYF. In DNA form, the CDR3 reads TGTGCCAGCAATCCAGGGCTAGGAAACACCATATATTTT.

This chain joins TRBV10-3 and TRBJ2-5, with 9 positions matching TRBD1. CDR1 is ENHRY, CDR2 SYGVKD, per germline. V shed 2 bases and J 6 bases; nucleotides not matched to a gene: 13. This CDR3 contains 17 residues. CDR3 DNA: TGTGCCATCAGTGAGGAGTGGGGGACAGGGTTTGAAAAGACCCAGTACTTC. This encodes CAISEEWGTGFEKTQYF.

The chain employs TRBV7-6 and TRBJ1-3; the match to TRBD1 covers 10 bases. After removal of 1 base from V and 6 bases from J, the junction contained 9 bases not matched to a gene. The germline CDR1 and CDR2 sequences are SGHVS and FNYEAQ. The CDR3 consists of 17 residues. CDR3 loop: CASSLEPGQGLLNTIYF. The CDR3, as DNA: TGTGCCAGCAGCTTAGAGCCGGGACAGGGGCTCTTAAACACCATATATTTT.

The chain couples TRBV27 to TRBJ2-7; the match to TRBD1 covers 7 bases. The germline V gene has CDR1 MNHEY and CDR2 SMNVEV (reference sequence). The CDR3 loop spans 13 amino acids. Trimming at V came to 5 bases and at J to 3 bases, leaving 4 bases not matched to a gene. The CDR3 DNA reads TGTGCCAGCAGTGGGACAGTAGACTACGAGCAGTACTTC. This codes for CASSGTVDYEQYF.

The V call is TRBV2, the J call TRBJ2-3, with a weak D call TRBD2 (6 bases). Trimming removed 6 bases at V and 0 bases at J, with 16 bases between. Germline lookup yields CDR1 SNHLY and CDR2 FYNNEI. The CDR3 length is 16 residues. The CDR3, as DNA: TGTGCCAGCAGGCGCGGGGTGGGGGGTAGCACAGATACGCAGTATTTT. Translation gives CASRRGVGGSTDTQYF.

The genes are TRBV5-8 and TRBJ1-5; 7 bases fit TRBD1. From germline, CDR1 is SGHTS and CDR2 YDEGEE. The CDR3 sequence is 15 residues long. Losses at the gene ends were 4 bases for V and 11 bases for J; bases not matched to a gene: 15. The CDR3 coding sequence is TGTGCCAGCAGCCAGGGACAGTCCCTATTAAGGGCCCAGCATTTT. Protein product: CASSQGQSLLRAQHF.

V gene TRBV9 combines with J gene TRBJ2-1, with D possibly called TRBD1 or TRBD2 (5 bases each). The CDR3 spans 13 residues. Germline V lookup: CDR1 SGDLS, CDR2 YYNGEE. V lost 0 bases to trimming and J lost 8 bases, with 9 bases between them. CDR3 nucleotides: TGTGCCAGCAGCGTAGTTCTGGGGGATGAGCAGTTCTTC. Translating it yields CASSVVLGDEQFF.

This chain connects TRBV7-9 to TRBJ2-5; D is possibly TRBD1 or TRBD2 (5 bases each). The CDR3 spans 12 residues. Trimming stripped 5 bases from V and 5 bases from J, with 9 bases between. Germline V gives CDR1 SEHNR, CDR2 FQNEAQ (reference sequence). The CDR3 loop reads CASSTGAETQYF. Here the CDR3 DNA reads TGTGCCAGCAGCACCGGGGCGGAGACCCAGTACTTC.

Here the CDR3 DNA reads TGTGCCGGACAGGGGATCGGCACTGAAGCTTTCTTT. Residues: CAGQGIGTEAFF. V is TRBV30 and J is TRBJ1-1, with TRBD1 matching over 9 bases. The length of the CDR3 is 12 residues. The V segment lost 8 bases and the J segment 4 bases; nucleotides outside the gene matches: 5. Germline lookup yields CDR1 GTSNPN and CDR2 SVGIG (reference sequence).

The genes are TRBV5-5 and TRBJ1-2; D is possibly TRBD1 (6 bases). V gave up 1 base and J gave up 5 bases, with 12 bases separating them. Germline CDR1 is SGHKS and CDR2 is YYEKEE (reference sequence). This CDR3 spans 14 amino acids. CDR3 region: CASSLYPGEYGYTF. DNA for the CDR3: TGTGCCAGCAGCTTGTACCCAGGGGAGTATGGCTACACCTTC.

This chain links TRBV6-1 with TRBJ1-4; the D is unclear. Trimming shortened V by 1 base and J by 11 bases, and 14 bases separated the two germline ends. Germline values: CDR1 MNHNS, CDR2 SASEGT. CDR3 length equals 14 residues. The CDR3 here is CASSEVGRVEKLFF. The CDR3 DNA is TGTGCCAGCAGTGAAGTGGGTAGGGTGGAGAAACTGTTTTTT.

The chain uses TRBV2 and TRBJ1-6; 7 bases are shared with TRBD1. V trimming: 5 bases; J trimming: 7 bases; junction bases outside the gene matches: 5. The CDR3 runs to 14 residues. In germline, CDR1 is SNHLY, CDR2 FYNNEI. CDR3 amino acids: CASSLGQTNSPLHF. In DNA, the CDR3 is TGTGCCAGCAGTTTGGGACAGACCAATTCACCCCTCCACTTT.

This clone has only one observation. V usage is TRBV7-2 and J usage is TRBJ1-4; D remains ambiguous. There are 17 residues in the CDR3. The germline CDR1 and CDR2 sequences are SGHTA and FQGNSA. V was pared by 5 bases and J by 4 bases, with 20 bases between. The CDR3 is CASSPLPTWVVNEKLFF. CDR3 coding DNA: TGTGCCAGCAGCCCCCTCCCGACATGGGTTGTTAATGAAAAACTGTTTTTT.

J is TRBJ1-1 and V is TRBV7-8; 9 bases align to TRBD1. The CDR3 extends over 15 amino acids. V shed 1 base, J shed 5 bases, and the junction held 5 bases outside the gene matches. The germline CDR1 and CDR2 sequences are SGHVS and FQNEAQ. CDR3 amino acids: CASSLDRGLGTEAFF. CDR3 DNA: TGTGCCAGCAGCTTAGACAGGGGGCTTGGGACTGAAGCTTTCTTT.

The chain combines TRBV7-9 with TRBJ2-6; a weak D match, TRBD1 (6 bases). This CDR3 contains 19 residues. Germline V gene sequence: CDR1 SEHNR, CDR2 FQNEAQ (reference sequence). V gave up 5 bases and J gave up 0 bases, with 20 bases separating them. The CDR3 region has the DNA TGTGCCAGCAGCCCACGGACCTACACCAGGGGCTCTGGGGCCAACGTCCTGACTTTC. Translating gives CASSPRTYTRGSGANVLTF.

The chain joins TRBV9 to TRBJ1-2; TRBD1 aligns across 8 bases. From germline, CDR1 is SGDLS and CDR2 YYNGEE. The CDR3 is made up of 17 amino acids. V was clipped by 2 bases and J by 1 base; unmatched bases: 10. CDR3 sequence (DNA): TGTGCCAGCAGCGTGCAGGGGGCTCCAAGCGTTAACTATGGCTACACCTTC. This codes for CASSVQGAPSVNYGYTF.

The table lists this clone with a few counts. The chain has TRBV19 and TRBJ1-1; D not certain. This CDR3 spans 14 amino acids. The V end lost 2 bases, the J end lost 2 bases, and 9 bases lay between the germline ends. The germline gives CDR1 LNHDA, CDR2 SQIVND (reference sequence). CDR3 DNA sequence: TGTGCCAGTAGTATACCGGGCAGAAACACTGAAGCTTTCTTT. Its translation is CASSIPGRNTEAFF. Full variable domain (missing parts from reference TRBV19 and TRBJ1-1): DGGITQSPKYLFRKEGQNVTLSCEQNLNHDAMYWYRQDPGQGLRLIYYSQIVNDFQKGDIAEGYSVSREKKESFPLTVTSAQKNPTAFYLCASSIPGRNTEAFFGQGTRLTVV.

CDR3 region: CASSGTGFTYEQYF. CDR3 bases: TGTGCCAGCAGCGGGACAGGGTTTACCTACGAGCAGTACTTC. The V and J genes are TRBV7-8 and TRBJ2-7; TRBD1 matches at 9 bases. CDR1 SGHVS and CDR2 FQNEAQ come from the germline V gene. Trimming at V came to 5 bases and at J to 2 bases, leaving 4 bases not matched to a gene. This CDR3 region has 14 residues.

The chain carries TRBV4-1 and TRBJ1-1; 10 positions agree with TRBD1. CDR1 MGHRA and CDR2 YSYEKL come from the germline V gene. The CDR3 sequence is 15 residues long. The ends lost 3 bases at V and 6 bases at J; junction bases unmatched: 7. DNA of the CDR3: TGCGCCAGCAGCCATCTCACCGGGACAGGGGCTGAAGCTTTCTTT. Its protein product is CASSHLTGTGAEAFF.

V gene TRBV2 combines with J gene TRBJ2-7, with 12 bases that match TRBD2. Trimming cost V 8 bases and J 5 bases; bases outside gene matches: 4. This CDR3 comprises 13 residues. The germline CDR1 and CDR2 sequences are SNHLY and FYNNEI. CDR3 in amino acids: CASSGLAGNEQYF. Written as DNA, the CDR3 is TGTGCCAGCTCGGGACTAGCGGGTAACGAGCAGTACTTC.

The rearrangement joins TRBV7-9 to TRBJ2-7; 9 positions match TRBD1. J gave up 2 bases and V 5 bases, and 7 bases lay outside the gene matches. Germline CDR1 and CDR2: SEHNR and FQNEAQ (reference sequence). The CDR3 consists of 15 residues. The CDR3 DNA reads as TGTGCCAGCAGCGGATCCGGGACAGGGACCTACGAGCAGTACTTC. This translates into CASSGSGTGTYEQYF.

V gene TRBV27 combines with J gene TRBJ2-2; no reliable D call. There are 15 residues in the CDR3. Germline CDR1 and CDR2: MNHEY and SMNVEV (reference sequence). V was pared by 3 bases and J by 0 bases, with 8 bases between. The CDR3 protein is CASSLSPSNTGELFF. DNA for the CDR3: TGTGCCAGCAGTTTGTCGCCATCGAACACCGGGGAGCTGTTTTTT.

The V gene is TRBV5-4, the J gene TRBJ2-5; 9 bases fit TRBD2. V was pared by 4 bases and J by 1 base, with 8 bases of the junction left unmatched. The CDR3 runs 16 residues. CDR1 is SGHNT, CDR2 YYREEE, per germline (reference sequence). The CDR3 here is CASSHLSGGLQETQYF. The CDR3 DNA follows: TGTGCCAGCAGCCATCTTAGCGGGGGACTCCAAGAGACCCAGTACTTC.

This clone was picked up one time. This chain uses TRBV7-9 with TRBJ2-5, with D unresolved. CDR1 and CDR2 (germline): SEHNR, FQNEAQ (reference sequence). This CDR3 is 13 amino acids long. V lost 5 bases, J lost 4 bases, and 11 bases lay in between. CDR3 in amino acids: CASSRPLGETQYF. The CDR3 DNA is TGTGCCAGCAGCAGACCCCTAGGAGAGACCCAGTACTTC.

V usage is TRBV6-1 and J usage is TRBJ2-5; no definite D call. Germline V lookup: CDR1 MNHNS, CDR2 SASEGT. Trimming took 1 base from V and 4 from J, leaving 13 bases between them. The CDR3 spans 15 residues. The CDR3 region is CASSEDLGWPETQYF. The CDR3 region has the DNA TGTGCCAGCAGTGAAGACCTAGGATGGCCAGAGACCCAGTACTTC.

The chain carries TRBV5-4 and TRBJ1-3, with D uncertain. V lost 2 bases and J lost 0, with 6 bases in between. This CDR3 has 14 residues. The germline V gene has CDR1 SGHNT and CDR2 YYREEE (reference sequence). The CDR3 here is CASSFGNSGNTIYF. The CDR3 bases are TGTGCCAGCAGCTTTGGGAACTCTGGAAACACCATATATTTT.

This chain joins TRBV7-9 and TRBJ1-2; D not resolved. The germline gives CDR1 SEHNR, CDR2 FQNEAQ (reference sequence). The V end lost 8 bases, the J end lost 0 bases, and 13 bases lay between the germline ends. The CDR3 has 14 amino acids. This CDR3 reads CASRRGEANYGYTF. In DNA, the CDR3 is TGTGCCAGCCGCCGGGGAGAGGCTAACTATGGCTACACCTTC.

The V gene is TRBV7-8, the J gene TRBJ2-5; D call uncertain. The J call may be wrong; the DNA end is better matched by TRBJ2-7. CDR3 length equals 13 residues. Germline V gene sequence: CDR1 SGHVS, CDR2 FQNEAQ. In DNA form, the CDR3 reads TGTGCCAGCAGCCCCCGGTTTGCCTACGAGCAGTACTTC. Amino acids: CASSPRFAYEQYF.

The chain carries TRBV9 and TRBJ1-1; a possible D gene is TRBD1 (5 bases). V gave up 4 bases and J gave up 1 base, with 14 bases separating them. CDR3 size: 15 residues. Germline CDR1 reads SGDLS; CDR2 reads YYNGEE. CDR3 sequence: CASSSDGTGNTEAFF. The CDR3 DNA reads as TGTGCCAGCAGCTCAGATGGGACTGGGAACACTGAAGCTTTCTTT. The whole variable domain, filled in from reference TRBV9 and TRBJ1-1, reads DSGVTQTPKHLITATGQRVTLRCSPRSGDLSVYWYQQSLDQGLQFLIQYYNGEERAKGNILERFSAQQFPDLHSELNLSSLELGDSALYFCASSSDGTGNTEAFFGQGTRLTVV.

This chain links TRBV11-2 with TRBJ2-1, with no clear D. CDR3 length: 14 amino acids. Trimming removed 3 bases at V and 4 bases at J, with 10 bases between. Per the germline V gene, CDR1 is SGHAT and CDR2 is FQNNGV. CDR3 sequence (DNA): TGTGCCAGCAGCTTGCACTCCTCTTACAATGAGCAGTTCTTC. It specifies CASSLHSSYNEQFF. The full variable domain, completed using reference TRBV11-2 and TRBJ2-1, is EAGVAQSPRYKIIEKRQSVAFWCNPISGHATLYWYQQILGQGPKLLIQFQNNGVVDDSQLPKDRFSAERLKGVDSTLKIQPAKLEDSAVYLCASSLHSSYNEQFFGPGTRLTVL.

The chain uses TRBV19 and TRBJ2-7; D is tentatively TRBD1 or TRBD2 (5 bases each). With 8 bases removed from V and 0 bases from J, the gap between germline ends came to 14 bases. The CDR3 sequence is 14 residues long. Germline lookup yields CDR1 LNHDA and CDR2 SQIVND (reference sequence). The CDR3 coding sequence is TGTGCCAGTTCCGGGACCTCCTCCTCCTACGAGCAGTACTTC. Amino acid sequence: CASSGTSSSYEQYF.